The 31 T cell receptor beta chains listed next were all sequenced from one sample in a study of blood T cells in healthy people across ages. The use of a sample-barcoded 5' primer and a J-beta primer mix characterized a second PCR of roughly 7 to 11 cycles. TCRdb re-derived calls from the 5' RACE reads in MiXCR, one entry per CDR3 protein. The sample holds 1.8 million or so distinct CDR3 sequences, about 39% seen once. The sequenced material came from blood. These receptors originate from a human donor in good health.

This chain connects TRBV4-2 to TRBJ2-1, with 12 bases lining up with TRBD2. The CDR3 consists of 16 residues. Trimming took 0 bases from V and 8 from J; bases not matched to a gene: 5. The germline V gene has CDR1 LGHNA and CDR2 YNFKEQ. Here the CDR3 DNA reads TGTGCCAGCAGCCAAGAGCTAGCGGGGGGGCCGGATGAGCAGTTCTTC. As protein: CASSQELAGGPDEQFF.

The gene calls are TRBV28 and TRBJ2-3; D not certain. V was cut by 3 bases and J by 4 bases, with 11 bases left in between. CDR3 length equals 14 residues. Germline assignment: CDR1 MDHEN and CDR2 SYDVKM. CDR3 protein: CASSLPLASDTQYF. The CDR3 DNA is TGTGCCAGCAGTTTGCCACTTGCCTCAGATACGCAGTATTTT.

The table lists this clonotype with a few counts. CDR3: CASTLSNEQFF. The CDR3 DNA reads as TGTGCCAGCACCCTCTCAAATGAGCAGTTCTTC. This chain joins TRBV6-2 or TRBV6-3 and TRBJ2-1; D is unresolved. This CDR3 has 11 amino acids. V lost 7 bases and J 7 bases, leaving 8 bases between the germline ends. Germline lookup yields CDR1 MNHEY and CDR2 SVGEGT.

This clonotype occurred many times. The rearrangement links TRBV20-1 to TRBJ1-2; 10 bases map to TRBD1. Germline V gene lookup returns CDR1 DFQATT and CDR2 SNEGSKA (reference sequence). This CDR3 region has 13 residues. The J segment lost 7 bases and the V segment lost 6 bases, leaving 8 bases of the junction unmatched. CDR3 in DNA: TGCAGTGCCAACCCGGGACAGGGGTTTGGCTACACCTTC. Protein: CSANPGQGFGYTF.

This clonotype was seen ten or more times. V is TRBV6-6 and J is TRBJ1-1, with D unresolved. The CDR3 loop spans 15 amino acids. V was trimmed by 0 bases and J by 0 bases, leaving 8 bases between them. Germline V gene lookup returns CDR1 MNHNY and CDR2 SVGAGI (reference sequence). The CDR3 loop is CASSYSEVVNTEAFF. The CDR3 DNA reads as TGTGCCAGCAGTTACTCAGAGGTGGTGAACACTGAAGCTTTCTTT.

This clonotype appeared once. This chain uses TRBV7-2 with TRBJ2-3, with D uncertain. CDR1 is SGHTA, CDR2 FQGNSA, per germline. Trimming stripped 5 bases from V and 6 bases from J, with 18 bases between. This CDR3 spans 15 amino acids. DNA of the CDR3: TGTGCCAGCAGCCCTAGGGTGGACCCGATGGATACGCAGTATTTT. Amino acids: CASSPRVDPMDTQYF.

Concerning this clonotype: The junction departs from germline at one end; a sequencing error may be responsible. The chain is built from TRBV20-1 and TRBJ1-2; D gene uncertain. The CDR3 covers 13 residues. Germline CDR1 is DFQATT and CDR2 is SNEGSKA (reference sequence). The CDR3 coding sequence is TGCAGTGCAACACATTCAACAAACTGTGGCTACACCTTC. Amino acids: CSATHSTNCGYTF.

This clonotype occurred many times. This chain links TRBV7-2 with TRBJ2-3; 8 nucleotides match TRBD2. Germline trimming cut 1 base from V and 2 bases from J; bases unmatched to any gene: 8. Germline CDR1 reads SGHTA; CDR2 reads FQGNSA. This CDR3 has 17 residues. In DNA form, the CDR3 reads TGTGCCAGCAGCTTAGGTCCAGCGGGGGAGTACACAGATACGCAGTATTTT. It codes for CASSLGPAGEYTDTQYF.

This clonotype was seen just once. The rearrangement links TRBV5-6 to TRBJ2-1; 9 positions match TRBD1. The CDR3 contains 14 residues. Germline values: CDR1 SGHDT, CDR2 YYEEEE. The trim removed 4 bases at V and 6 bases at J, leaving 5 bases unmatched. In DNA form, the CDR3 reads TGTGCCAGCAGCGCAGGGACAGGGTTCAATGAGCAGTTCTTC. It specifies CASSAGTGFNEQFF.

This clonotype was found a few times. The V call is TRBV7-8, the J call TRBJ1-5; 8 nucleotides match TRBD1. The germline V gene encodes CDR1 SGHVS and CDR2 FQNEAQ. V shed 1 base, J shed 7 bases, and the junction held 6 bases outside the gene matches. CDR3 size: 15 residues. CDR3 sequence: CASSLGQGKIQPQHF. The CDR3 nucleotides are TGTGCCAGCAGCTTAGGACAGGGGAAGATACAGCCCCAGCATTTT.

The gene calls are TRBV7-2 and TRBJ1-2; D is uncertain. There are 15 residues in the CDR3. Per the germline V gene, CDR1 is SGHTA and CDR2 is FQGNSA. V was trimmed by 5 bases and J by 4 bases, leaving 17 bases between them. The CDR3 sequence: CASSRPRVAVYGYTF. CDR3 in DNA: TGTGCCAGCAGCCGCCCTAGGGTAGCGGTCTATGGCTACACCTTC.

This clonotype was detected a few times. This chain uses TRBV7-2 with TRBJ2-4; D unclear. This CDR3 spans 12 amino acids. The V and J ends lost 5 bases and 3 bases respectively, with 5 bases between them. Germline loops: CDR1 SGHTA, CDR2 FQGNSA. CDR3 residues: CASSRFKNIQYF. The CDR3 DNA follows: TGTGCCAGCAGCCGATTCAAAAACATTCAGTACTTC.

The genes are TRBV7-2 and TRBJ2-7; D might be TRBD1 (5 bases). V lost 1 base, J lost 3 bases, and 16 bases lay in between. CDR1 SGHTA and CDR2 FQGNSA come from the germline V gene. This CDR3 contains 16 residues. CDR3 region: CASSLGYRSKDYEQYF. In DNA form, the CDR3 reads TGTGCCAGCAGCTTAGGGTACAGGAGTAAGGACTACGAGCAGTACTTC. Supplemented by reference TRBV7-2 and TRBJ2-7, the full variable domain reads GAGVSQSPSNKVTEKGKDVELRCDPISGHTALYWYRQSLGQGLEFLIYFQGNSAPDKSGLPSDRFSAERTGGSVSTLTIQRTQQEDSAVYLCASSLGYRSKDYEQYFGPGTRLTVT.

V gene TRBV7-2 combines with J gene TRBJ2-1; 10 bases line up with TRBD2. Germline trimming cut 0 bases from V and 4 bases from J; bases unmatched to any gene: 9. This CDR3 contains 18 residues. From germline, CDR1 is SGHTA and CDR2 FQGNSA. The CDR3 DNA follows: TGTGCCAGCAGCTTAGCGTATGTCACTAGCGGGGTTTACAATGAGCAGTTCTTC. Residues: CASSLAYVTSGVYNEQFF.

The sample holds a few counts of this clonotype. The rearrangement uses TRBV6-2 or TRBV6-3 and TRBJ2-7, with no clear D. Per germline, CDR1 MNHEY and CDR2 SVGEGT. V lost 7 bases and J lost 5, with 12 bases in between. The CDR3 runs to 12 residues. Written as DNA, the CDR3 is TGTGCCAGCAATACACATTTCGACGAGCAGTACTTC. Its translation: CASNTHFDEQYF.

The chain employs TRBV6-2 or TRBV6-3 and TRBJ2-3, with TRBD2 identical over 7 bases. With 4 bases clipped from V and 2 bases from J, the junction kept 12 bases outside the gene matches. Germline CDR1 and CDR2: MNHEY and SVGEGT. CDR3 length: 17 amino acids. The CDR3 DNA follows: TGTGCCAGCAGTTCCCTCGTCGAAGCGGGACTCACAGATACGCAGTATTTT. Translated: CASSSLVEAGLTDTQYF.

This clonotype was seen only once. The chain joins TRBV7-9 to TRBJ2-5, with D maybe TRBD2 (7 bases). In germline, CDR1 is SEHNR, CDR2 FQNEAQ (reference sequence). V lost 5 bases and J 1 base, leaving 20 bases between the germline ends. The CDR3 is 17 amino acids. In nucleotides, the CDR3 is TGTGCCAGCAGCCGGGGCGGGGGCCGACTAGGCCAAGAGACCCAGTACTTC. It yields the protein CASSRGGGRLGQETQYF.

CDR3 protein: CASSEWTGQETQYF. For the CDR3, the DNA is TGTGCCAGCAGTGAATGGACAGGGCAGGAGACCCAGTACTTC. This chain links TRBV25-1 with TRBJ2-5; 8 positions agree with TRBD1. Per the germline V gene, CDR1 is MGHDK and CDR2 is SYGVNS. V was pared by 1 base and J by 5 bases, with 3 bases of the junction left unmatched. CDR3 length: 14 residues.

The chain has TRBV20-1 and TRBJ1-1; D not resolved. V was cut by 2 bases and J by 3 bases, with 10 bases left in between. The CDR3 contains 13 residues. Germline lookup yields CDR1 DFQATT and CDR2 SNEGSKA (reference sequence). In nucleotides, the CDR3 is TGCAGTGCTAGAACCAGGCGGGACACTGAAGCTTTCTTT. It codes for CSARTRRDTEAFF.

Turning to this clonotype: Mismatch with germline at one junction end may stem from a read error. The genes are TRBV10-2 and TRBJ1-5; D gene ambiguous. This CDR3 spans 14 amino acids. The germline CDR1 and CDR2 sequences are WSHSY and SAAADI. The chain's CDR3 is CASRDKGGNRPQHF. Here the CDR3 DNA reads TGCGCCAGCAGAGATAAGGGAGGCAATCGGCCCCAGCATTTT.

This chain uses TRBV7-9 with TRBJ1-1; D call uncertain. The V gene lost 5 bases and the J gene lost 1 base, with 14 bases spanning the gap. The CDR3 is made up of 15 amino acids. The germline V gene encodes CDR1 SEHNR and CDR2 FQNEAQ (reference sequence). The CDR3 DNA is TGTGCCAGCAGCCTTTGGGTACCTCAGAACACTGAAGCTTTCTTT. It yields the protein CASSLWVPQNTEAFF.

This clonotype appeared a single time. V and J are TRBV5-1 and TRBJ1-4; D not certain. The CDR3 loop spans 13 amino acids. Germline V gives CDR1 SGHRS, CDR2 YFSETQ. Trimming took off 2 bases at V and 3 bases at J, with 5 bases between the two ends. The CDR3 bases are TGCGCCAGCAGCTTCAGACCTAATGAAAAACTGTTTTTT. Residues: CASSFRPNEKLFF. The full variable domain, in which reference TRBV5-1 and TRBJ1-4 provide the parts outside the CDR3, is KAGVTQTPRYLIKTRGQQVTLSCSPISGHRSVSWYQQTPGQGLQFLFEYFSETQRNKGNFPGRFSGRQFSNSRSEMNVSTLELGDSALYLCASSFRPNEKLFFGSGTQLSVL.

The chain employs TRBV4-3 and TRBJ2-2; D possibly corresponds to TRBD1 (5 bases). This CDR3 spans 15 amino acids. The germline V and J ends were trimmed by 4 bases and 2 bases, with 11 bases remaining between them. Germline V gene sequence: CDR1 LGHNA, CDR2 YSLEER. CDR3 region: CASSLDSFNTGELFF. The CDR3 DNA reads TGCGCCAGCAGCCTCGACAGCTTCAACACCGGGGAGCTGTTTTTT.

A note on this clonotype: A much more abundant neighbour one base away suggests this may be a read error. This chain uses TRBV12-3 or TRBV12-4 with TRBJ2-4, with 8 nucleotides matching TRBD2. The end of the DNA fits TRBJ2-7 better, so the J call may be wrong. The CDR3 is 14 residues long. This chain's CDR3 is CASSSGGTCHEQYF. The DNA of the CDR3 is TGTGCCAGCAGTTCGGGGGGGACGTGCCACGAGCAGTACTTC.

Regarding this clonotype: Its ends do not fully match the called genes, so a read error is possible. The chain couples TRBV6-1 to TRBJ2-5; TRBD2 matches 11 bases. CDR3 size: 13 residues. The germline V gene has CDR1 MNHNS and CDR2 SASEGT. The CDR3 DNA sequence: TGTACCAGCAGGACTAGCGGGCAAGAGACCCAGTACTTC. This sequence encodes CTSRTSGQETQYF.

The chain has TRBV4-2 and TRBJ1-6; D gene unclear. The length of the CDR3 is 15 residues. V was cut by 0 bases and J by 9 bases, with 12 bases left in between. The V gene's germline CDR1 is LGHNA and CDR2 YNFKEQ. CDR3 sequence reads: CASSQDTSGGSPLHF. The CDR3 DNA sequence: TGTGCCAGCAGCCAAGATACGTCAGGAGGTTCACCCCTCCACTTT.

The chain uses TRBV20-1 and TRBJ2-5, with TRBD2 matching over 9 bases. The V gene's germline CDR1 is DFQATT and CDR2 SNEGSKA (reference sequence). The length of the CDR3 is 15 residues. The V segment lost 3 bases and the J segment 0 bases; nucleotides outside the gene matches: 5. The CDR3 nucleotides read TGCAGTGCTAGTGGAAGCGGGGGGAACCAAGAGACCCAGTACTTC. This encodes CSASGSGGNQETQYF.

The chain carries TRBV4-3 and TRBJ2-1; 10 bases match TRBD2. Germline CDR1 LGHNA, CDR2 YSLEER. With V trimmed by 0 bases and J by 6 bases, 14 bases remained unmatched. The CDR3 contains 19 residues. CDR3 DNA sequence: TGCGCCAGCAGCCAAGATGTTTCTAGCGGGGGCTGGGCGGGCAATGAGCAGTTCTTC. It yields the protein CASSQDVSSGGWAGNEQFF.

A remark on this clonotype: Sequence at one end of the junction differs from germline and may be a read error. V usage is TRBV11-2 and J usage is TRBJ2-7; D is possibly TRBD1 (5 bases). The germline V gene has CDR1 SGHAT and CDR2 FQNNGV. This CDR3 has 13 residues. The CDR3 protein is CAGSFSRVEEQYF. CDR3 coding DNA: TGTGCCGGCAGCTTCTCCAGGGTGGAAGAGCAGTACTTC.

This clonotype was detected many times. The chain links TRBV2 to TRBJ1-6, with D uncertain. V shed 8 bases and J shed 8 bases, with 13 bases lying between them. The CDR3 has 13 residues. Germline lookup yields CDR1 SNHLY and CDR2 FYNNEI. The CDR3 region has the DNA TGTGCCAGCGGTCTTGACACGGATTCACCCCTCCACTTT. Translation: CASGLDTDSPLHF.

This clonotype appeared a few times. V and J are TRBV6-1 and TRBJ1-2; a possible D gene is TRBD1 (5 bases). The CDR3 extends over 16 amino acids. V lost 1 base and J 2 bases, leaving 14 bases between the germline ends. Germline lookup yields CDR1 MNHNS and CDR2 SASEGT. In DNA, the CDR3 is TGTGCCAGCAGTGAAGATGAGGGCAGGGTGAACTATGGCTACACCTTC. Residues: CASSEDEGRVNYGYTF.